This TCR beta chain was profiled in a study of glioma-infiltrating T cells after dendritic cell vaccination. Study overall: Glioblastoma patients came from Phase I and II dendritic cell vaccination trials.

Trimming removed 2 bases at V and 5 bases at J, with 13 bases between. The CDR3 consists of 14 residues. The germline V gene encodes CDR1 SGHAT and CDR2 FQNNGV. Amplification used 60 V beta primers and 13 J beta primers. Some clones are missing from TCRdb's copy, which holds only in-frame ones; the method was immunoSEQ multiplex PCR. The sample records approximately 90,000 clones, about 85% being singletons. The clonotype originates from a human donor with glioblastoma. Material: blood, obtained before dendritic cell vaccination. This rearrangement joins TRBV11-2 to TRBJ2-7, with D possibly TRBD2 on 5 matching bases. The DNA of the CDR3 is TGTGCCAGCAGCTTATTGATGAGAGGGAACGAGCAGTACTTC. Residues: CASSLLMRGNEQYF.